The 24 T cell receptor beta chains given below trace back to one sample, sequenced in a study of blood T cell repertoires in COVID-19. Assay used: immunoSEQ multiplex PCR; TCRdb lists only in-frame clones, some missing. Among 250,000 to 400,000 clones listed, around 89% were seen once. The sample taken for sequencing was peripheral blood. These receptors originate from a woman between 25 and 40 years old with COVID-19, enrolled during active disease.

This chain links TRBV2 with TRBJ1-6, with D uncertain. Per the germline V gene, CDR1 is SNHLY and CDR2 is FYNNEI. V gave up 5 bases and J gave up 7 bases, with 18 bases separating them. The CDR3 sequence is 16 residues long. The CDR3 nucleotides are TGTGCCAGCAGTAAGGCCCCGGGGAGGCCAAATTCACCCCTCCACTTT. It codes for CASSKAPGRPNSPLHF.

The chain carries TRBV29-1 and TRBJ1-2; 7 nucleotides align to TRBD1. V was clipped by 6 bases and J by 1 base; unmatched bases: 5. Germline CDR1 is SQVTM and CDR2 is ANQGSEA. CDR3 size: 13 residues. CDR3 sequence (DNA): TGCAGCGTGGGGACAGAAAGTAACTATGGCTACACCTTC. Amino acids: CSVGTESNYGYTF. The entire variable domain, with the rest obtained from reference TRBV29-1 and TRBJ1-2, is as follows: SAVISQKPSRDICQRGTSLTIQCQVDSQVTMMFWYRQQPGQSLTLIATANQGSEATYESGFVIDKFPISRPNLTFSTLTVSNMSPEDSSIYLCSVGTESNYGYTFGSGTRLTVV.

This clone was seen more than once but under ten times. The chain is built from TRBV5-1 and TRBJ1-2; TRBD1 matches at 8 bases. J lost 0 bases, V lost 5 bases, and 9 bases had no gene match. The CDR3 spans 16 residues. Germline V gene data show CDR1 as SGHRS and CDR2 as YFSETQ. CDR3: CASRPPGQGTNYGYTF. In DNA, the CDR3 is TGCGCCAGCAGACCACCCGGACAGGGTACTAACTATGGCTACACCTTC.

This rearrangement joins TRBV6-5 to TRBJ2-3, with 7 bases fitting TRBD2. The CDR3 consists of 13 residues. CDR1 and CDR2 from the germline V gene are MNHEY and SVGAGI. The J segment lost 7 bases and the V segment lost 8 bases, leaving 9 bases of the junction unmatched. The CDR3 here is CASWEGRGNTQYF. The CDR3 DNA reads TGTGCCAGCTGGGAGGGAAGGGGCAATACGCAGTATTTT.

The V gene is TRBV6-5, the J gene TRBJ1-1; D not certain. Looked up from germline, CDR1 is MNHEY and CDR2 is SVGAGI. The CDR3 has 11 amino acids. The V end lost 6 bases, the J end lost 5 bases, and 7 bases lay between the germline ends. CDR3 protein: CASSRETEAFF. CDR3 DNA sequence: TGTGCCAGCAGCCGAGAAACTGAAGCTTTCTTT.

The chain uses TRBV7-3 and TRBJ1-2, with unresolved D. Germline V gene sequence: CDR1 SGHTA, CDR2 FQGTGA. This CDR3 region has 12 residues. The V and J ends lost 5 bases and 7 bases respectively, with 11 bases between them. The CDR3 nucleotides read TGTGCCAGCAGCCCAACAGAGGGTGGCTACACCTTC. Its translation: CASSPTEGGYTF. The full variable domain, rest sourced from reference TRBV7-3 and TRBJ1-2, is GAGVSQTPSNKVTEKGKYVELRCDPISGHTALYWYRQSLGQGPEFLIYFQGTGAADDSGLPNDRFFAVRPEGSVSTLKIQRTERGDSAVYLCASSPTEGGYTFGSGTRLTVV.

CDR3 sequence: CASSFSGGTYEQYF. CDR3 coding DNA: TGTGCCAGCAGCTTCTCCGGGGGGACCTACGAGCAGTACTTC. The V call is TRBV7-3, the J call TRBJ2-7; 7 nucleotides line up with TRBD2. The J segment lost 2 bases and the V segment lost 3 bases, leaving 4 bases of the junction unmatched. The germline CDR1 and CDR2 sequences are SGHTA and FQGTGA. The length of the CDR3 is 14 residues.

CDR3 sequence reads: CASRRDIYEKLFF. The CDR3 DNA is TGTGCCAGTAGACGGGACATATATGAAAAACTGTTTTTT. The chain has TRBV19 and TRBJ1-4, with a possible D match to TRBD1 (6 bases). Per germline, CDR1 LNHDA and CDR2 SQIVND (reference sequence). Trimming took 6 bases from V and 6 from J, leaving 11 bases between them. CDR3 length: 13 amino acids.

The rearrangement uses TRBV21-1 and TRBJ1-2; the D segment call TRBD1 is taken from the table without a DNA check. TRBV21-1 is reported as a pseudogene. CDR3 length: 14 residues. CDR3 sequence: CASKNRVPDYGYTF. The CDR3 coding sequence is TGTGCCAGCAAGAACAGGGTTCCCGACTATGGCTACACCTTC.

The chain is built from TRBV7-2 and TRBJ2-7; 7 nucleotides line up with TRBD2. J lost 2 bases, V lost 11 bases, and 9 bases had no gene match. Germline lookup yields CDR1 SGHTA and CDR2 FQGNSA. The CDR3 consists of 13 residues. The CDR3 protein is CASRGRATYEQYF. CDR3 bases: TGTGCCTCTAGAGGGAGGGCCACCTACGAGCAGTACTTC.

This sequence joins TRBV19 and TRBJ1-4; D unresolved. The CDR3 totals 17 residues. V dropped 2 bases and J dropped 5 bases, with 18 bases sitting between them. Germline V CDR1 and CDR2: LNHDA, SQIVND (reference sequence). As DNA, the CDR3 is TGTGCCAGTAGTATATCGGGAGTTCCAGAAACGAATGAAAAACTGTTTTTT. Translating it yields CASSISGVPETNEKLFF.

The rearrangement joins TRBV29-1 to TRBJ2-2; TRBD1 matches at 9 bases. V was clipped by 5 bases and J by 4 bases; unmatched bases: 8. Germline CDR1 SQVTM, CDR2 ANQGSEA. This CDR3 has 15 residues. The CDR3 sequence is CSVTHGTGRTGELFF. DNA for the CDR3: TGCAGCGTTACCCATGGGACAGGGCGCACCGGGGAGCTGTTTTTT.

This sequence joins TRBV5-1 and TRBJ1-2; 7 bases match TRBD1. Germline V gene data show CDR1 as SGHRS and CDR2 as YFSETQ. The CDR3 totals 14 residues. After removal of 0 bases from V and 2 bases from J, the junction contained 1 base not matched to a gene. CDR3 region: CASSLATGNYGYTF. The CDR3, as DNA: TGCGCCAGCAGCTTGGCGACAGGGAACTATGGCTACACCTTC.

The chain joins TRBV30 to TRBJ2-5; possible D gene TRBD1, 7 bases. CDR3 length equals 18 residues. The V gene's germline CDR1 is GTSNPN and CDR2 SVGIG (reference sequence). The germline V and J ends were trimmed by 3 bases and 1 base, with 24 bases remaining between them. For the CDR3, the DNA is TGTGCCTGGAGCGCCCGTTGGGGGCAGGGGGGATTCCAAGAGACCCAGTACTTC. It yields the protein CAWSARWGQGGFQETQYF. The full variable domain, its missing parts supplied by reference TRBV30 and TRBJ2-5, is SQTIHQWPATLVQPVGSPLSLECTVEGTSNPNLYWYRQAAGRGLQLLFYSVGIGQISSEVPQNLSASRPQDRQFILSSKKLLLSDSGFYLCAWSARWGQGGFQETQYFGPGTRLLVL.

This chain uses TRBV2 with TRBJ2-7, with 7 bases matching TRBD1. The trim removed 4 bases at V and 6 bases at J, leaving 9 bases unmatched. The CDR3 is 14 amino acids. Germline CDR1 is SNHLY and CDR2 is FYNNEI. DNA of the CDR3: TGTGCCAGCAGTGGTTCAACAGGGGTATTCGAGCAGTACGTC. This gives the protein CASSGSTGVFEQYV.

This sequence joins TRBV20-1 and TRBJ1-1; tentative D call: TRBD1 (5 bases). This CDR3 spans 11 amino acids. Trimming left V 3 bases short and J 9 bases short, with 11 bases between. Germline V gene data show CDR1 as DFQATT and CDR2 as SNEGSKA (reference sequence). CDR3 DNA: TGCAGTGCTAGGTGGAGACAGAAAGCTTTCTTT. Protein product: CSARWRQKAFF.

The chain links TRBV19 to TRBJ1-2; the D gene is possibly TRBD1 (6 bases). Trimming cost V 6 bases and J 4 bases, with 12 bases left between them. The germline V gene has CDR1 LNHDA and CDR2 SQIVND (reference sequence). CDR3 length: 13 residues. CDR3 sequence: CASRTTTGYGYTF. CDR3 sequence (DNA): TGTGCCAGTAGAACTACGACAGGCTATGGCTACACCTTC.

V is TRBV5-1 and J is TRBJ2-3; D might be TRBD2 (5 bases). The germline gives CDR1 SGHRS, CDR2 YFSETQ. The length of the CDR3 is 14 residues. With 6 bases removed from V and 4 bases from J, the gap between germline ends came to 15 bases. CDR3 sequence reads: CASNMATAADTQYF. The CDR3 DNA reads as TGCGCCAGCAACATGGCTACAGCGGCAGATACGCAGTATTTT.

The chain's CDR3 is CASVRDRSTDTQYF. In DNA form, the CDR3 reads TGCGCCAGCGTTCGGGACAGGAGCACAGATACGCAGTATTTT. The rearrangement joins TRBV10-1 to TRBJ2-3, with 8 bases aligning to TRBD1. There are 14 residues in the CDR3. V shed 8 bases and J 0 bases; nucleotides not matched to a gene: 4. CDR1 is WNHNN and CDR2 is SYGVQD in the germline V gene (reference sequence).

The chain recombines TRBV2 with TRBJ1-1; D remains unclear. CDR1 is SNHLY, CDR2 FYNNEI, per germline. Between the trimmed V and J ends, which lost 0 bases and 10 bases, there was a span of 12 bases. The CDR3 runs 13 residues. CDR3: CASSEAWQAAAFF. CDR3 sequence (DNA): TGTGCCAGCAGTGAAGCCTGGCAGGCCGCAGCTTTCTTT.

This clone was counted between two and nine times. V usage is TRBV4-3 and J usage is TRBJ2-1; 9 nucleotides line up with TRBD1. V gave up 4 bases and J gave up 6 bases; unmatched junction bases: 7. CDR3 size: 15 residues. Germline V gene data show CDR1 as LGHNA and CDR2 as YSLEER. The CDR3 reads CASSPGQGPPNEQFF. The CDR3 DNA reads as TGCGCCAGCAGCCCGGGACAGGGCCCCCCCAATGAGCAGTTCTTC.

The rearrangement uses TRBV6-6 and TRBJ1-2, with D tentatively TRBD1 (5 bases). V lost 11 bases, J lost 6 bases, and 16 bases lay in between. Germline lookup yields CDR1 MNHNY and CDR2 SVGAGI (reference sequence). The CDR3 extends over 12 amino acids. CDR3 region: CASRHIGDGYTF. DNA for the CDR3: TGTGCCTCCCGCCATATAGGGGATGGCTACACCTTC.

CDR3 in amino acids: CASSHVFSGASYEQYF. The CDR3 nucleotides read TGCGCCAGCAGCCACGTTTTTAGCGGGGCTTCCTACGAGCAGTACTTC. The rearrangement joins TRBV4-3 to TRBJ2-7, with TRBD2 matching 8 bases. CDR1 LGHNA and CDR2 YSLEER come from the germline V gene. Germline trimming cut 3 bases from V and 1 base from J; bases unmatched to any gene: 8. This CDR3 has 16 residues.

The V call is TRBV18, the J call TRBJ1-1; 9 positions match TRBD1. The CDR3 covers 18 residues. Germline lookup yields CDR1 KGHSH and CDR2 LQKENI. V lost 3 bases, J lost 2 bases, and 13 bases stayed unmatched. The CDR3 here is CASSPNVRQGGRNTEAFF. In nucleotides, the CDR3 is TGTGCCAGCTCACCGAATGTTCGACAGGGGGGAAGAAACACTGAAGCTTTCTTT. The full variable domain, its missing parts supplied by reference TRBV18 and TRBJ1-1, is NAGVMQNPRHLVRRRGQEARLRCSPMKGHSHVYWYRQLPEEGLKFMVYLQKENIIDESGMPKERFSAEFPKEGPSILRIQQVVRGDSAAYFCASSPNVRQGGRNTEAFFGQGTRLTVV.